The 26 T cell receptor beta chains below come from one sample, sequenced in a study of blood T cell repertoires in COVID-19. Generated by immunoSEQ multiplex PCR, the TCRdb table keeps only in-frame clones and is missing some. The sample has just under 350,000 clones, about 87% seen once. Sequenced material: peripheral blood. These TCRs come from a woman between 50 and 59 years old with COVID-19, enrolled during active disease.

J is TRBJ2-7 and V is TRBV7-9, with D perhaps TRBD2 (6 bases). CDR1 is SEHNR and CDR2 is FQNEAQ in the germline V gene (reference sequence). The V and J ends lost 5 bases and 2 bases respectively, with 19 bases between them. There are 16 residues in the CDR3. The CDR3 coding sequence is TGTGCCAGCAGCAAGCCCTCGGAGGGGTCAACCTACGAGCAGTACTTC. This gives the protein CASSKPSEGSTYEQYF.

V gene TRBV14 combines with J gene TRBJ2-1; weak D call: TRBD2 (7 bases). V was clipped by 2 bases and J by 8 bases, with 13 bases between them. Germline loops: CDR1 SGHDN, CDR2 FVKESK. The CDR3 is 14 amino acids. Here the CDR3 reads CASSQRGGPHEQFF. The CDR3 DNA is TGTGCCAGCAGCCAAAGGGGGGGGCCCCATGAGCAGTTCTTC.

The chain links TRBV15 to TRBJ1-1; 8 nucleotides match TRBD1. The CDR3 runs to 18 residues. Per germline, CDR1 LNHNV and CDR2 YYDKDF (reference sequence). Trimming cost V 0 bases and J 1 base; bases outside gene matches: 10. The CDR3 loop reads CATSRDGTRGLRNTEAFF. The CDR3, as DNA: TGTGCCACCAGCAGAGATGGAACCAGGGGGCTACGGAACACTGAAGCTTTCTTT.

The chain combines TRBV29-1 with TRBJ2-1, with a tentative D call TRBD1 (6 bases). Germline V gene lookup returns CDR1 SQVTM and CDR2 ANQGSEA. The V end was cut by 0 bases, the J end by 7 bases, with 10 bases between. The CDR3 has 13 amino acids. CDR3 residues: CSVEDLGGNEQFF. The CDR3 DNA reads as TGCAGCGTTGAAGATCTAGGGGGAAATGAGCAGTTCTTC.

In DNA form, the CDR3 reads TGTGCCAGCAGCTTAGTGGCGGGGGCGTGGACCTACGAGCAGTACTTC. Translation: CASSLVAGAWTYEQYF. The chain uses TRBV7-9 and TRBJ2-7; D may be TRBD2 (7 bases). Germline V gives CDR1 SEHNR, CDR2 FQNEAQ (reference sequence). This CDR3 is built from 16 residues. Trimming removed 1 base from V and 2 bases from J, with 15 bases in between.

V gene TRBV27 combines with J gene TRBJ2-4, with 7 nucleotides matching TRBD1. The CDR3 totals 15 residues. CDR1 MNHEY and CDR2 SMNVEV come from the germline V gene (reference sequence). Trimming cost V 2 bases and J 4 bases; bases outside gene matches: 5. CDR3 nucleotide sequence: TGTGCCAGCAGTTTAACGGGGACAGTGAAAAACATTCAGTACTTC. Translating gives CASSLTGTVKNIQYF.

This rearrangement joins TRBV28 to TRBJ2-7; 12 bases agree with TRBD2. The J segment lost 8 bases and the V segment lost 3 bases, leaving 11 bases of the junction unmatched. This CDR3 is 16 amino acids long. The germline CDR1 and CDR2 sequences are MDHEN and SYDVKM. Written as DNA, the CDR3 is TGTGCCAGCAGTTTGCCCCGGACTAGCGGGACCGGCAAGCAGTACTTC. Translated, it gives CASSLPRTSGTGKQYF.

This clone was recorded only once. The chain is built from TRBV12-3 or TRBV12-4 and TRBJ2-3; D is unresolved. Trimming took 1 base from V and 6 from J, leaving 5 bases between them. This CDR3 comprises 12 residues. CDR3 DNA sequence: TGTGCCAGCAGTTTAGGAGCTGATACGCAGTATTTT. Protein product: CASSLGADTQYF.

V usage is TRBV19 and J usage is TRBJ2-3; possible D gene TRBD1, 5 bases. Trimming shortened V by 3 bases and J by 5 bases, and 9 bases separated the two germline ends. Germline CDR1 is LNHDA and CDR2 is SQIVND (reference sequence). The CDR3 is made up of 13 amino acids. The CDR3: CASSMSGQDTQYF. Here the CDR3 DNA reads TGTGCCAGTAGTATGTCAGGGCAAGATACGCAGTATTTT.

This clone was recorded only once. Distinct nucleotide sequences in the sample also encode this CDR3. This chain joins TRBV6-5 and TRBJ1-1, with D possibly matching TRBD1 (5 bases). Looked up from germline, CDR1 is MNHEY and CDR2 is SVGAGI. This CDR3 region has 15 residues. Trimming removed 3 bases at V and 2 bases at J, with 13 bases between. The CDR3 spells CASSYEGQINTEAFF. CDR3 coding DNA: TGTGCCAGCAGTTATGAAGGACAAATTAACACTGAAGCTTTCTTT.

The chain employs TRBV20-1 and TRBJ2-3, with D hard to call. CDR1 is DFQATT, CDR2 SNEGSKA, per germline (reference sequence). Trimming stripped 4 bases from V and 2 bases from J, with 4 bases between. CDR3 length: 11 amino acids. The DNA for the CDR3 is TGCAGTGCTATACACACAGATACGCAGTATTTT. It translates to CSAIHTDTQYF.

A single count supports this clone. The rearrangement joins TRBV6-5 to TRBJ2-7, with 11 bases that match TRBD1. Germline V gene lookup returns CDR1 MNHEY and CDR2 SVGAGI. J was trimmed by 2 bases and V by 2 bases; bases with no gene match: 5. The CDR3 runs to 16 residues. CDR3 sequence: CASSYRGQGATYEQYF. In DNA form, the CDR3 reads TGTGCCAGCAGTTACAGAGGACAGGGGGCAACCTACGAGCAGTACTTC.

The rearrangement joins TRBV9 to TRBJ2-1; 9 positions match TRBD2. Unmatched junction bases numbered 10, after V lost 3 bases and J lost 3 bases. There are 17 residues in the CDR3. The germline gives CDR1 SGDLS, CDR2 YYNGEE. The CDR3 loop reads CASSALLISGSYNEQFF. In DNA form, the CDR3 reads TGTGCCAGCAGCGCCCTATTAATTAGCGGGAGCTACAATGAGCAGTTCTTC.

The chain combines TRBV5-8 with TRBJ2-3, with 8 nucleotides matching TRBD1. The germline V gene encodes CDR1 SGHTS and CDR2 YDEGEE. The CDR3 extends over 15 amino acids. V shed 2 bases, J shed 3 bases, and the junction held 5 bases outside the gene matches. The CDR3 coding sequence is TGTGCCAGCAGCTTCCGGACAGGGTGGACAGATACGCAGTATTTT. This sequence encodes CASSFRTGWTDTQYF.

This clone was counted a single time. The V call is TRBV5-1, the J call TRBJ2-3; 7 nucleotides agree with TRBD1. Trimming took 3 bases from V and 1 from J; bases not matched to a gene: 11. Per the germline V gene, CDR1 is SGHRS and CDR2 is YFSETQ. The CDR3 runs to 17 residues. The CDR3 region has the DNA TGCGCCAGCAGCTCGTATACAGGGGTAATGGGCACAGATACGCAGTATTTT. Encoded protein: CASSSYTGVMGTDTQYF.

There are a few counts of this clone. The rearrangement joins TRBV4-1 to TRBJ1-5; TRBD1 might be the D (5 bases). The CDR3 contains 14 residues. Germline CDR1 and CDR2: MGHRA and YSYEKL. With 3 bases removed from V and 7 bases from J, the gap between germline ends came to 13 bases. This chain's CDR3 is CASSQSPQGQPQHF. The CDR3 DNA reads TGCGCCAGCAGCCAGAGCCCCCAGGGACAGCCCCAGCATTTT.

This rearrangement joins TRBV6-4 to TRBJ1-1, with a weak D call TRBD1 (5 bases). Germline V CDR1 and CDR2: MRHNA, SNTAGT. The CDR3 runs 13 residues. The V end was cut by 3 bases, the J end by 4 bases, with 9 bases between. DNA of the CDR3: TGTGCCAGCAGTGATTCAGGGTTCACTGAAGCTTTCTTT. It encodes CASSDSGFTEAFF.

The chain uses TRBV6-2 or TRBV6-3 and TRBJ2-7; D is perhaps TRBD2 (6 bases). Germline V lookup: CDR1 MNHEY, CDR2 SVGEGT. CDR3 size: 16 residues. V was cut by 5 bases and J by 3 bases, with 20 bases left in between. The CDR3 nucleotides read TGTGCCAGCAGTAACGATCGGGACTTGACGAACTACGAGCAGTACTTC. Translating it yields CASSNDRDLTNYEQYF.

The rearrangement joins TRBV29-1 to TRBJ2-7; TRBD1 agrees at 11 bases. The CDR3 consists of 13 residues. Germline V gives CDR1 SQVTM, CDR2 ANQGSEA. The V segment lost 7 bases and the J segment 5 bases; nucleotides outside the gene matches: 7. CDR3 nucleotides: TGCAGCGCTCGGGACAGGGGGATTAACGAGCAGTACTTC. As protein: CSARDRGINEQYF.

The rearrangement joins TRBV7-2 to TRBJ2-3; TRBD2 agrees at 7 bases. The CDR3 is made up of 13 amino acids. Germline CDR1 is SGHTA and CDR2 is FQGNSA. V gave up 0 bases and J gave up 9 bases; unmatched junction bases: 3. CDR3 sequence: CASSLAGGRTQYF. In DNA, the CDR3 is TGTGCCAGCAGCTTAGCCGGGGGGAGGACGCAGTATTTT. The full variable domain, its missing parts supplied by reference TRBV7-2 and TRBJ2-3, is GAGVSQSPSNKVTEKGKDVELRCDPISGHTALYWYRQSLGQGLEFLIYFQGNSAPDKSGLPSDRFSAERTGGSVSTLTIQRTQQEDSAVYLCASSLAGGRTQYFGPGTRLTVL.

This rearrangement joins TRBV18 to TRBJ2-7; 11 bases match TRBD2. The CDR3 has 13 residues. With 0 bases clipped from V and 12 bases from J, the junction kept 4 bases outside the gene matches. Germline V gene data show CDR1 as KGHSH and CDR2 as LQKENI. The CDR3 region has the DNA TGTGCCAGCTCACCACCACTAGCGGGAGTTCCGTACTTC. Its translation: CASSPPLAGVPYF.

J is TRBJ1-2 and V is TRBV13; a possible D gene is TRBD1 (5 bases). Trimming left V 3 bases short and J 5 bases short, with 7 bases between. The CDR3 runs to 12 residues. Germline lookup yields CDR1 PRHDT and CDR2 FYEKMQ (reference sequence). CDR3 region: CASSLRGYGYTF. CDR3 DNA: TGTGCCAGCAGCTTGCGGGGGTATGGCTACACCTTC.

The chain links TRBV28 to TRBJ2-3, with 10 bases identical to TRBD2. The trim removed 4 bases at V and 1 base at J, leaving 5 bases unmatched. This CDR3 is built from 16 residues. Germline assignment: CDR1 MDHEN and CDR2 SYDVKM. The DNA of the CDR3 is TGTGCCAGCAGTTCTCCTAGCGGGAGTGGCACAGATACGCAGTATTTT. Its translation: CASSSPSGSGTDTQYF.

This chain connects TRBV5-1 to TRBJ1-1; perhaps TRBD1 as D (5 bases). This CDR3 is built from 16 residues. Germline V gene lookup returns CDR1 SGHRS and CDR2 YFSETQ. With 0 bases removed from V and 0 bases from J, the gap between germline ends came to 12 bases. The CDR3 DNA follows: TGCGCCAGCAGCTTGGCGGCAGGGTTGTTGAACACTGAAGCTTTCTTT. Encoded protein: CASSLAAGLLNTEAFF. The whole variable domain, remainder taken from reference TRBV5-1 and TRBJ1-1, is KAGVTQTPRYLIKTRGQQVTLSCSPISGHRSVSWYQQTPGQGLQFLFEYFSETQRNKGNFPGRFSGRQFSNSRSEMNVSTLELGDSALYLCASSLAAGLLNTEAFFGQGTRLTVV.

The V and J genes are TRBV6-1 and TRBJ1-5; TRBD1 matches 7 bases. Germline values: CDR1 MNHNS, CDR2 SASEGT. CDR3 length: 18 amino acids. Unmatched junction bases numbered 13, after V lost 0 bases and J lost 5 bases. The chain's CDR3 is CASSEALVVGQKDQPQHF. In nucleotides, the CDR3 is TGTGCCAGCAGTGAAGCGCTGGTTGTGGGACAGAAAGATCAGCCCCAGCATTTT.

J is TRBJ2-7 and V is TRBV2, with a possible D match to TRBD2 (5 bases). V lost 7 bases, J lost 0 bases, and 16 bases lay in between. Germline V gene lookup returns CDR1 SNHLY and CDR2 FYNNEI. This CDR3 contains 15 residues. CDR3 sequence reads: CASIEGLRSSYEQYF. In DNA, the CDR3 is TGTGCCAGCATAGAGGGCCTCCGATCCTCCTACGAGCAGTACTTC. Supplemented by reference TRBV2 and TRBJ2-7, the full variable domain reads EPEVTQTPSHQVTQMGQEVILRCVPISNHLYFYWYRQILGQKVEFLVSFYNNEISEKSEIFDDQFSVERPDGSNFTLKIRSTKLEDSAMYFCASIEGLRSSYEQYFGPGTRLTVT.